This TCR beta chain appears in the sequencing data of a study of T cell repertoires in ileal Crohn's disease. As concerns this clone: One end of the junction fails to match germline, which may point to a read error.

Each sample's TCRB immunosequencing used roughly 500 nanograms of biopsy DNA. Only in-frame clones appear in the TCRdb table, and some are missing; sequencing was by immunoSEQ multiplex PCR. The sample lists around 14,000 clones, 80% occurring once. This CDR3 comprises 19 residues. Per the germline V gene, CDR1 is LGHNA and CDR2 is YSLEER. Sequenced: ileal tissue. The chain is built from TRBV4-3 and TRBJ2-2; 8 bases are a match to TRBD2. The clonotype comes from an adult with Crohn's disease. CDR3 in amino acids: CASSQDTQAGAAVRGGLFF. CDR3 nucleotides: TGCGCCAGCAGCCAAGACACCCAAGCCGGGGCCGCCGTTCGGGGGGGGCTGTTTTTT.